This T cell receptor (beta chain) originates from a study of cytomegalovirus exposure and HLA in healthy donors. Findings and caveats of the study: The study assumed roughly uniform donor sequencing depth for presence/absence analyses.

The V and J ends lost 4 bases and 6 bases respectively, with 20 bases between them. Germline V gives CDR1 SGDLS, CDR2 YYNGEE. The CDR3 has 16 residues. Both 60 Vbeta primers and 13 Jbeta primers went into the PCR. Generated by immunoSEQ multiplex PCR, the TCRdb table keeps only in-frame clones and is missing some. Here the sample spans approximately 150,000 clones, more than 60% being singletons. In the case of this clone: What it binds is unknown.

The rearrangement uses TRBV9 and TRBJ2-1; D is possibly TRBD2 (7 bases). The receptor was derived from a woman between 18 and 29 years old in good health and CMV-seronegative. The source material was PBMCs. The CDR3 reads CASSPLKGGTSNEQFF. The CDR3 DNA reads TGTGCCAGCAGCCCTCTTAAGGGGGGGACGAGCAATGAGCAGTTCTTC.